Following are 9 T cell receptor beta chains from one sample sequenced in a study of blood T cells in healthy people across ages. A second roughly 6 to 12 cycle PCR used barcoded and J-beta primers. In TCRdb, the 5' RACE reads were re-called with MiXCR into one record per CDR3 protein. The data contain around 780,000 distinct CDR3 sequences, roughly three fifths of them singletons. The sequencing input was blood. The origin of the receptors is a man in his forties or fifties in good health.

This clonotype has a count of ten or more. The chain links TRBV20-1 to TRBJ2-5, with D perhaps TRBD2 (5 bases). V was clipped by 6 bases and J by 5 bases, with 16 bases between them. The CDR3 extends over 13 amino acids. Germline CDR1 reads DFQATT; CDR2 reads SNEGSKA (reference sequence). The DNA of the CDR3 is TGCAGTGCGCAGGACTTTGGATGGGAGACCCAGTACTTC. Translation gives CSAQDFGWETQYF.

This chain joins TRBV2 and TRBJ2-3; 10 bases map to TRBD2. The CDR3 sequence is 17 residues long. Germline CDR1 and CDR2: SNHLY and FYNNEI. Unmatched junction bases numbered 10, after V lost 4 bases and J lost 3 bases. CDR3 bases: TGTGCCAGCAGTGGGTTCCTAGCGGGAGCGGGAACAGATACGCAGTATTTT. Translated: CASSGFLAGAGTDTQYF.

This clonotype turned up a few times. This rearrangement joins TRBV7-2 to TRBJ2-7; D is tentatively TRBD1 or TRBD2 (5 bases each). Germline CDR1 reads SGHTA; CDR2 reads FQGNSA. The V end lost 3 bases, the J end lost 2 bases, and 11 bases lay between the germline ends. This CDR3 has 14 amino acids. CDR3 residues: CASSFGTDTYEQYF. Written as DNA, the CDR3 is TGTGCCAGCAGCTTCGGGACGGATACCTACGAGCAGTACTTC.

CDR3 sequence reads: CASSSSGIAGASEQYF. CDR3 in DNA: TGTGCCAGCAGCTCCTCCGGGATAGCGGGAGCATCCGAGCAGTACTTC. The rearrangement links TRBV11-3 to TRBJ2-7; 9 nucleotides match TRBD2. Per germline, CDR1 SGHNT and CDR2 YENEEA. The CDR3 contains 16 residues. V trimming: 4 bases; J trimming: 6 bases; junction bases outside the gene matches: 13.

This clonotype was seen only a few times. The rearrangement joins TRBV24-1 to TRBJ2-1; D is possibly TRBD1 (5 bases). Trimming pared 7 bases from V and 9 bases from J, leaving 15 bases between. This CDR3 is 13 amino acids long. CDR1 and CDR2 (germline): KGHDR, SFDVKD. The CDR3 is CATRLQASGEQFF. The CDR3 DNA reads TGTGCCACCAGATTACAGGCGTCCGGTGAGCAGTTCTTC.

V usage is TRBV6-2 or TRBV6-3 and J usage is TRBJ2-7; TRBD2 agrees at 7 bases. The V gene's germline CDR1 is MNHEY and CDR2 SVGEGT. The CDR3 consists of 14 residues. The V and J ends lost 0 bases and 7 bases, in that order; junction bases with no gene match: 6. This chain's CDR3 is CASSYSGTTREQYF. The CDR3 DNA sequence: TGTGCCAGCAGTTACTCTGGGACTACCAGGGAGCAGTACTTC.

The V and J genes are TRBV24-1 and TRBJ2-3; 8 bases are shared with TRBD1. Per germline, CDR1 KGHDR and CDR2 SFDVKD. This CDR3 contains 16 residues. Trimming cost V 3 bases and J 3 bases; bases outside gene matches: 7. The DNA for the CDR3 is TGTGCCACCAGTGATCCGAGGACAGGGCAGACAGATACGCAGTATTTT. Translation gives CATSDPRTGQTDTQYF.

V is TRBV28 and J is TRBJ1-5; the D is unclear. CDR1 is MDHEN, CDR2 SYDVKM, per germline. V was cut by 1 base and J by 6 bases, with 4 bases left in between. CDR3 length: 12 amino acids. DNA of the CDR3: TGTGCCAGCAGTTTATCGCGTCAGCCCCAGCATTTT. Translation gives CASSLSRQPQHF.

The chain combines TRBV11-3 with TRBJ2-1; 16 bases map to TRBD2. The CDR3 sequence is 19 residues long. Germline trimming cut 2 bases from V and 4 bases from J; bases unmatched to any gene: 8. CDR1 is SGHNT and CDR2 is YENEEA in the germline V gene. CDR3: CASSLSAGTSGRGYNEQFF. The CDR3, as DNA: TGTGCCAGCAGCTTAAGCGCAGGGACTAGCGGGAGGGGTTACAATGAGCAGTTCTTC.